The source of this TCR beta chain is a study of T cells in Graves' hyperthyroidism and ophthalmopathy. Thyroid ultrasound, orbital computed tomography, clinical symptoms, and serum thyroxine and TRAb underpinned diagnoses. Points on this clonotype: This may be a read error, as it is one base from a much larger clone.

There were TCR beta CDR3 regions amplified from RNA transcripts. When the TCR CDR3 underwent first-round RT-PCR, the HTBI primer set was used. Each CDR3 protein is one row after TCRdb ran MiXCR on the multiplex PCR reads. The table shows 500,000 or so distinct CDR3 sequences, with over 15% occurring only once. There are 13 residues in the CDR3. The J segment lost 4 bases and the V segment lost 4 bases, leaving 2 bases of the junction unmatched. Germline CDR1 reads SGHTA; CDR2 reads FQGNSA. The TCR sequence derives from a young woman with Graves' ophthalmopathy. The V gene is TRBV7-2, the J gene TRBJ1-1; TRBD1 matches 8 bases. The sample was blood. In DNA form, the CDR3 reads TGTGCCAGCAGCTCAGGGGGCGTCACTGAAGCTTTCTTT. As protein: CASSSGGVTEAFF. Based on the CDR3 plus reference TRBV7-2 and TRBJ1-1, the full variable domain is GAGVSQSPSNKVTEKGKDVELRCDPISGHTALYWYRQSLGQGLEFLIYFQGNSAPDKSGLPSDRFSAERTGGSVSTLTIQRTQQEDSAVYLCASSSGGVTEAFFGQGTRLTVV.